Presented here are 31 T cell receptor beta chains from one specimen sequenced in a study of response to subunit inactivated influenza vaccine (dated by TCRdb to the late 2010s). In the paper's terms, the time point label means: around 42 days after influenza vaccine administration. Libraries were prepared through RT-PCR. TCRdb names Illumina HiSeq 2500 as the instrument used. TCRdb itself trimmed the public reads at Q25 with fastp, ran MiXCR and retained productive beta chains. Rows with one shared CDR3 protein collapse into an entry with the most common genes and DNA. The sample contains roughly 460,000 distinct CDR3 sequences, roughly 11% of them found a single time. The ten largest clones take up 9.5% to 15% of the sample. The source was PBMCs from blood, collected roughly 48 days after vaccination. These receptors came from a middle-aged man who received an inactivated influenza vaccine. Donor details come from another sample of the same person, matched by shared clones.

A few counts support this clonotype. The chain is built from TRBV7-9 and TRBJ2-5; the match to TRBD2 covers 14 bases. CDR3 size: 16 residues. V lost 5 bases and J lost 4; bases outside the gene matches: 6. Germline loops: CDR1 SEHNR, CDR2 FQNEAQ (reference sequence). CDR3 DNA: TGTGCCAGCAGCCCCTCGGGACTAGCGGGAGTAGAGACCCAGTACTTC. Amino acids: CASSPSGLAGVETQYF.

In its sample, this clonotype was seen a few times. The chain combines TRBV11-2 with TRBJ2-4; TRBD2 aligns across 13 bases. Unmatched junction bases numbered 10, after V lost 6 bases and J lost 2 bases. The CDR3 runs 18 residues. Germline V CDR1 and CDR2: SGHAT, FQNNGV. The CDR3 loop reads CASSFDTSGRGTKNIQYF. The DNA of the CDR3 is TGTGCCAGCAGTTTTGACACTAGCGGGAGGGGGACCAAAAACATTCAGTACTTC.

The chain links TRBV20-1 to TRBJ1-3; TRBD1 agrees at 8 bases. The CDR3 is 15 residues long. The germline V gene has CDR1 DFQATT and CDR2 SNEGSKA (reference sequence). With 1 base clipped from V and 2 bases from J, the junction kept 4 bases outside the gene matches. This chain's CDR3 is CSARGPTGAGNTIYF. Here the CDR3 DNA reads TGCAGTGCTAGAGGTCCGACAGGGGCTGGAAACACCATATATTTT.

The rearrangement links TRBV3-1 to TRBJ2-6; TRBD2 is a possible D gene (5 bases). The CDR3 totals 17 residues. Trimming left V 5 bases short and J 0 bases short, with 14 bases between. Germline values: CDR1 LGHDT, CDR2 YNNKEL (reference sequence). The CDR3 is CASSSSWEISGANVLTF. The CDR3 region has the DNA TGTGCCAGCAGCAGTAGCTGGGAGATCTCTGGGGCCAACGTCCTGACTTTC.

This clonotype came up many times. V and J are TRBV14 and TRBJ2-1; D is unclear. The V gene's germline CDR1 is SGHDN and CDR2 FVKESK. V was trimmed by 4 bases and J by 0 bases, leaving 7 bases between them. This CDR3 has 14 residues. The CDR3 DNA is TGTGCCAGCAGCCCGACTCTCTCCTACAATGAGCAGTTCTTC. Its translation is CASSPTLSYNEQFF.

This clonotype has at least ten counts. The chain is built from TRBV12-3 or TRBV12-4 and TRBJ2-3; D might be TRBD1 (5 bases). CDR3 length: 15 residues. V was shortened by 4 bases and J by 6 bases, with 17 bases between the two germline ends. The CDR3 region has the DNA TGTGCCAGCAGTTCAAGGACAAGCAGCGCGGATACGCAGTATTTT. Encoded protein: CASSSRTSSADTQYF.

The rearrangement joins TRBV7-2 to TRBJ2-1, with 11 bases matching TRBD2. The ends lost 6 bases at V and 15 bases at J; junction bases unmatched: 19. The CDR3 sequence is 16 residues long. Germline V gene lookup returns CDR1 SGHTA and CDR2 FQGNSA. Here the CDR3 DNA reads TGTGCCAGCAGTTCCTTGGGGCTAGCGGGGGGTAGTAGGGGGTTCTTC. This sequence encodes CASSSLGLAGGSRGFF. The full variable domain, its missing parts supplied by reference TRBV7-2 and TRBJ2-1, is GAGVSQSPSNKVTEKGKDVELRCDPISGHTALYWYRQSLGQGLEFLIYFQGNSAPDKSGLPSDRFSAERTGGSVSTLTIQRTQQEDSAVYLCASSSLGLAGGSRGFFGPGTRLTVL.

The chain uses TRBV28 and TRBJ2-3; D may be TRBD1 (6 bases). This CDR3 contains 15 residues. V shed 6 bases and J shed 1 base, with 14 bases lying between them. Germline-derived CDR1 and CDR2 are MDHEN and SYDVKM. The CDR3 DNA sequence: TGTGCCAGCAGCCAACCGGGACATCGCACAGATACGCAGTATTTT. Its protein product is CASSQPGHRTDTQYF.

This clonotype was observed at least ten times. This chain links TRBV10-3 with TRBJ1-2; a weak D match, TRBD1 (6 bases). The CDR3 has 13 amino acids. Germline V lookup: CDR1 ENHRY, CDR2 SYGVKD. V lost 6 bases and J lost 6, with 14 bases in between. DNA of the CDR3: TGTGCCATCAGCGGGGGGGGGCACGATGGCTACACCTTC. It yields the protein CAISGGGHDGYTF.

The V and J genes are TRBV10-2 and TRBJ1-4, with 8 bases aligning to TRBD1. With V trimmed by 10 bases and J by 2 bases, 9 bases remained unmatched. This CDR3 spans 15 amino acids. The germline V gene has CDR1 WSHSY and CDR2 SAAADI. CDR3 nucleotide sequence: TGCGCCACCCAACCTCAGGGGGCCACTAATGAAAAACTGTTTTTT. This translates into CATQPQGATNEKLFF.

This clonotype occurred many times. This chain uses TRBV6-1 with TRBJ2-5, with 12 bases lining up with TRBD2. V dropped 6 bases and J dropped 3; count of bases not matched to a gene: 2. The CDR3 runs 14 residues. The germline gives CDR1 MNHNS, CDR2 SASEGT. The CDR3 region has the DNA TGTGCCAGCAGGCGACTAGCGGGGGAAGAGACCCAGTACTTC. Encoded protein: CASRRLAGEETQYF.

The chain couples TRBV10-3 to TRBJ2-3, with 11 positions matching TRBD2. Germline V lookup: CDR1 ENHRY, CDR2 SYGVKD. Unmatched junction bases numbered 5, after V lost 4 bases and J lost 2 bases. CDR3 length equals 16 residues. The chain's CDR3 is CAISGDSGGVTDTQYF. The CDR3 DNA follows: TGTGCCATCAGTGGCGATAGCGGGGGGGTCACAGATACGCAGTATTTT.

V and J are TRBV10-3 and TRBJ1-4; 10 nucleotides align to TRBD1. The CDR3 runs to 16 residues. V was clipped by 2 bases and J by 6 bases; unmatched bases: 6. Germline values: CDR1 ENHRY, CDR2 SYGVKD. Here the CDR3 reads CAISEGPGTGDEKLFF. The DNA of the CDR3 is TGTGCCATCAGTGAGGGCCCCGGGACAGGGGATGAAAAACTGTTTTTT.

Only a few counts were recorded for this clonotype. The chain joins TRBV20-1 to TRBJ2-1, with a weak D call TRBD1 (5 bases). Trimming stripped 6 bases from V and 0 bases from J, with 6 bases between. Germline V gene data show CDR1 as DFQATT and CDR2 as SNEGSKA (reference sequence). This CDR3 is 12 amino acids long. In nucleotides, the CDR3 is TGCAGTGCGGGGCCCTCCTACAATGAGCAGTTCTTC. It specifies CSAGPSYNEQFF.

This clonotype has only a few counts. CDR3 residues: CASRRLAGELYNEQFF. For the CDR3, the DNA is TGTGCCAGCAGGAGACTAGCGGGAGAGTTATACAATGAGCAGTTCTTC. The chain is built from TRBV11-2 and TRBJ2-1; 12 bases agree with TRBD2. This CDR3 has 16 amino acids. The germline CDR1 and CDR2 sequences are SGHAT and FQNNGV. V shed 6 bases, J shed 4 bases, and the junction held 7 bases outside the gene matches. The full variable domain, in which reference TRBV11-2 and TRBJ2-1 provide the parts outside the CDR3, is EAGVAQSPRYKIIEKRQSVAFWCNPISGHATLYWYQQILGQGPKLLIQFQNNGVVDDSQLPKDRFSAERLKGVDSTLKIQPAKLEDSAVYLCASRRLAGELYNEQFFGPGTRLTVL.

This clonotype was observed at least ten times. The chain carries TRBV28 and TRBJ2-5; 8 bases map to TRBD1. Germline-derived CDR1 and CDR2 are MDHEN and SYDVKM. This CDR3 is built from 17 residues. The ends lost 2 bases at V and 3 bases at J; junction bases unmatched: 11. CDR3 DNA: TGTGCCAGCAGTTTAAGTTTCGGACAGGGCATCAAAGAGACCCAGTACTTC. Translated: CASSLSFGQGIKETQYF.

The rearrangement uses TRBV7-2 and TRBJ2-7; D possibly matches TRBD1 or TRBD2 (5 bases each). Germline CDR1 SGHTA, CDR2 FQGNSA. The germline V and J ends were trimmed by 4 bases and 7 bases, with 8 bases remaining between them. The CDR3 has 11 amino acids. Here the CDR3 DNA reads TGTGCCAGCAGCTGGGACGGGGAGCAGTACTTC. As protein: CASSWDGEQYF.

This clonotype has ten or more counts. V usage is TRBV20-1 and J usage is TRBJ2-2, with 9 bases lining up with TRBD2. With 5 bases clipped from V and 7 bases from J, the junction kept 8 bases outside the gene matches. CDR1 and CDR2 (germline): DFQATT, SNEGSKA (reference sequence). The CDR3 is 14 amino acids. CDR3 protein: CSAGKAGGHGELFF. The CDR3 coding sequence is TGCAGTGCTGGTAAAGCGGGAGGTCACGGGGAGCTGTTTTTT.

The V gene is TRBV5-4, the J gene TRBJ2-7, with 12 nucleotides matching TRBD2. V lost 4 bases, J lost 2 bases, and 7 bases stayed unmatched. This CDR3 is 16 amino acids long. The germline V gene encodes CDR1 SGHNT and CDR2 YYREEE (reference sequence). The CDR3 here is CASSPWTSGNPYEQYF. CDR3 bases: TGTGCCAGCAGCCCATGGACTAGCGGGAACCCCTACGAGCAGTACTTC.

This clonotype appeared many times. The junction shows a germline mismatch at one end, possibly a read error. This chain uses TRBV28 with TRBJ1-1; D is possibly TRBD1 (6 bases). The CDR3 is 14 amino acids. CDR1 is MDHEN, CDR2 SYDVKM, per germline. For the CDR3, the DNA is TGTGCCAGCAGCTTATCAGGGGTGAACACTGAAGCTTTCTTT. Translated: CASSLSGVNTEAFF.

A few counts support this clonotype. The J gene is TRBJ2-4, the V gene TRBV12-3 or TRBV12-4, with 9 bases lining up with TRBD1. V was clipped by 4 bases and J by 7 bases; unmatched bases: 8. The CDR3 totals 15 residues. The CDR3 sequence: CASSSTGTGMNIQYF. The CDR3 DNA reads TGTGCCAGCAGTTCAACCGGGACAGGGATGAACATTCAGTACTTC.

This clonotype appeared many times. The V call is TRBV20-1, the J call TRBJ2-7, with 12 bases matching TRBD2. The CDR3 loop spans 14 amino acids. V lost 6 bases to trimming and J lost 4 bases; unmatched junction nucleotides: 7. The V gene's germline CDR1 is DFQATT and CDR2 SNEGSKA (reference sequence). CDR3 sequence reads: CSAYLAGGGYEQYF. The CDR3 DNA sequence: TGCAGTGCCTATCTAGCGGGAGGGGGTTACGAGCAGTACTTC.

In DNA form, the CDR3 reads TGCAGTGCTGCCCCAGCCAACTATGGCTACACCTTC. This gives the protein CSAAPANYGYTF. V gene TRBV20-1 combines with J gene TRBJ1-2; D is unresolved. Germline CDR1 DFQATT, CDR2 SNEGSKA (reference sequence). This CDR3 has 12 residues. Trimming left V 5 bases short and J 2 bases short, with 9 bases between.

This chain links TRBV7-2 with TRBJ2-5, with TRBD2 matching 8 bases. The CDR3 sequence is 15 residues long. Germline-derived CDR1 and CDR2 are SGHTA and FQGNSA. V was clipped by 3 bases and J by 2 bases; unmatched bases: 5. This CDR3 is CASSFPLAGQETQYF. The CDR3, as DNA: TGTGCCAGCAGCTTCCCTCTAGCGGGTCAAGAGACCCAGTACTTC.

In its sample, this clonotype was seen a few times. The CDR3 reads CASSPFMLSYEQYF. As DNA, the CDR3 is TGTGCCAGCAGTCCCTTTATGCTCTCCTACGAGCAGTACTTC. The chain employs TRBV2 and TRBJ2-7; D not certain. Germline lookup yields CDR1 SNHLY and CDR2 FYNNEI. The CDR3 length is 14 residues. The V end was cut by 5 bases, the J end by 0 bases, with 11 bases between. Full variable domain (rest looked up from reference TRBV2 and TRBJ2-7): EPEVTQTPSHQVTQMGQEVILRCVPISNHLYFYWYRQILGQKVEFLVSFYNNEISEKSEIFDDQFSVERPDGSNFTLKIRSTKLEDSAMYFCASSPFMLSYEQYFGPGTRLTVT.

Here the CDR3 DNA reads TGTGCCACCAGCCGTAGGCGGGAGAGTAACAATGAGCAGTTCTTC. This translates into CATSRRRESNNEQFF. The chain combines TRBV15 with TRBJ2-1; TRBD2 matches at 7 bases. The CDR3 contains 15 residues. Per the germline V gene, CDR1 is LNHNV and CDR2 is YYDKDF (reference sequence). The ends lost 5 bases at V and 5 bases at J; junction bases unmatched: 9.

The chain joins TRBV13 to TRBJ2-3; either TRBD1 or TRBD2 may supply D (6 bases each). V lost 5 bases, J lost 4 bases, and 19 bases lay in between. Germline V gene data show CDR1 as PRHDT and CDR2 as FYEKMQ (reference sequence). The CDR3 covers 16 residues. CDR3 DNA: TGTGCCAGCAGCCTCACGGGGGCCCTCAGGGCAGATACGCAGTATTTT. Amino acids: CASSLTGALRADTQYF.

This clonotype was observed many times. The rearrangement uses TRBV10-3 and TRBJ1-5; perhaps TRBD1 as D (5 bases). V was clipped by 8 bases and J by 5 bases, with 16 bases between them. CDR1 is ENHRY and CDR2 is SYGVKD in the germline V gene. This CDR3 region has 14 residues. The CDR3 protein is CAIARGRGDQPQHF. For the CDR3, the DNA is TGTGCCATCGCCCGTGGTAGGGGAGATCAGCCCCAGCATTTT.

CDR3 in DNA: TGCAGCGTAACCCTTTCGACGCTTTACGAGCAGTACTTC. Amino acids: CSVTLSTLYEQYF. The J gene is TRBJ2-7, the V gene TRBV29-1; no clear D gene. V was trimmed by 6 bases and J by 4 bases, leaving 16 bases between them. This CDR3 has 13 residues. Germline CDR1 is SQVTM and CDR2 is ANQGSEA.

This clonotype was observed a few times. The CDR3 loop is CASTSHPGWSGGELFF. CDR3 sequence (DNA): TGTGCCAGCACCTCGCACCCGGGGTGGTCGGGCGGGGAGCTGTTTTTT. The chain combines TRBV11-1 with TRBJ2-2; the D gene is possibly TRBD2 (5 bases). V dropped 7 bases and J dropped 7 bases, with 22 bases sitting between them. Germline assignment: CDR1 SGHAT and CDR2 FQDESV (reference sequence). The CDR3 runs to 16 residues.

This clonotype was detected ten times or more. The genes are TRBV11-2 and TRBJ2-7, with D unresolved. Between the trimmed V and J ends, which lost 8 bases and 0 bases, there was a span of 5 bases. The CDR3 covers 11 residues. Germline lookup yields CDR1 SGHAT and CDR2 FQNNGV. CDR3: CASGSSYEQYF. The CDR3 DNA reads TGTGCCAGCGGAAGCTCCTACGAGCAGTACTTC.